The following is a T cell receptor beta chain sequence with its context. TCRdb's copy holds only in-frame clones and misses some; the assay was immunoSEQ multiplex PCR. The repertoire holds roughly 30,000 clones, with roughly 85% as singletons. The sample belongs to a study of blood T cell repertoires in COVID-19. V lost 4 bases and J lost 5; bases outside the gene matches: 7. This CDR3 comprises 16 residues. From germline, CDR1 is SGHNT and CDR2 YENEEA. The chain recombines TRBV11-3 with TRBJ2-5; 13 bases agree with TRBD2. The sequencing input was peripheral blood. The clonotype originates from a human donor with acute or convalescent COVID-19. The donor label of this sample is uncertain. In nucleotides, the CDR3 is TGTGCCAGCAGCTCCGAGGGACTAGCGGGAAGGGAGACCCAGTACTTC. Protein sequence: CASSSEGLAGRETQYF. The full variable domain, rest sourced from reference TRBV11-3 and TRBJ2-5, is EAGVVQSPRYKIIEKKQPVAFWCNPISGHNTLYWYLQNLGQGPELLIRYENEEAVDDSQLPKDRFSAERLKGVDSTLKIQPAELGDSAVYLCASSSEGLAGRETQYFGPGTRLLVL.